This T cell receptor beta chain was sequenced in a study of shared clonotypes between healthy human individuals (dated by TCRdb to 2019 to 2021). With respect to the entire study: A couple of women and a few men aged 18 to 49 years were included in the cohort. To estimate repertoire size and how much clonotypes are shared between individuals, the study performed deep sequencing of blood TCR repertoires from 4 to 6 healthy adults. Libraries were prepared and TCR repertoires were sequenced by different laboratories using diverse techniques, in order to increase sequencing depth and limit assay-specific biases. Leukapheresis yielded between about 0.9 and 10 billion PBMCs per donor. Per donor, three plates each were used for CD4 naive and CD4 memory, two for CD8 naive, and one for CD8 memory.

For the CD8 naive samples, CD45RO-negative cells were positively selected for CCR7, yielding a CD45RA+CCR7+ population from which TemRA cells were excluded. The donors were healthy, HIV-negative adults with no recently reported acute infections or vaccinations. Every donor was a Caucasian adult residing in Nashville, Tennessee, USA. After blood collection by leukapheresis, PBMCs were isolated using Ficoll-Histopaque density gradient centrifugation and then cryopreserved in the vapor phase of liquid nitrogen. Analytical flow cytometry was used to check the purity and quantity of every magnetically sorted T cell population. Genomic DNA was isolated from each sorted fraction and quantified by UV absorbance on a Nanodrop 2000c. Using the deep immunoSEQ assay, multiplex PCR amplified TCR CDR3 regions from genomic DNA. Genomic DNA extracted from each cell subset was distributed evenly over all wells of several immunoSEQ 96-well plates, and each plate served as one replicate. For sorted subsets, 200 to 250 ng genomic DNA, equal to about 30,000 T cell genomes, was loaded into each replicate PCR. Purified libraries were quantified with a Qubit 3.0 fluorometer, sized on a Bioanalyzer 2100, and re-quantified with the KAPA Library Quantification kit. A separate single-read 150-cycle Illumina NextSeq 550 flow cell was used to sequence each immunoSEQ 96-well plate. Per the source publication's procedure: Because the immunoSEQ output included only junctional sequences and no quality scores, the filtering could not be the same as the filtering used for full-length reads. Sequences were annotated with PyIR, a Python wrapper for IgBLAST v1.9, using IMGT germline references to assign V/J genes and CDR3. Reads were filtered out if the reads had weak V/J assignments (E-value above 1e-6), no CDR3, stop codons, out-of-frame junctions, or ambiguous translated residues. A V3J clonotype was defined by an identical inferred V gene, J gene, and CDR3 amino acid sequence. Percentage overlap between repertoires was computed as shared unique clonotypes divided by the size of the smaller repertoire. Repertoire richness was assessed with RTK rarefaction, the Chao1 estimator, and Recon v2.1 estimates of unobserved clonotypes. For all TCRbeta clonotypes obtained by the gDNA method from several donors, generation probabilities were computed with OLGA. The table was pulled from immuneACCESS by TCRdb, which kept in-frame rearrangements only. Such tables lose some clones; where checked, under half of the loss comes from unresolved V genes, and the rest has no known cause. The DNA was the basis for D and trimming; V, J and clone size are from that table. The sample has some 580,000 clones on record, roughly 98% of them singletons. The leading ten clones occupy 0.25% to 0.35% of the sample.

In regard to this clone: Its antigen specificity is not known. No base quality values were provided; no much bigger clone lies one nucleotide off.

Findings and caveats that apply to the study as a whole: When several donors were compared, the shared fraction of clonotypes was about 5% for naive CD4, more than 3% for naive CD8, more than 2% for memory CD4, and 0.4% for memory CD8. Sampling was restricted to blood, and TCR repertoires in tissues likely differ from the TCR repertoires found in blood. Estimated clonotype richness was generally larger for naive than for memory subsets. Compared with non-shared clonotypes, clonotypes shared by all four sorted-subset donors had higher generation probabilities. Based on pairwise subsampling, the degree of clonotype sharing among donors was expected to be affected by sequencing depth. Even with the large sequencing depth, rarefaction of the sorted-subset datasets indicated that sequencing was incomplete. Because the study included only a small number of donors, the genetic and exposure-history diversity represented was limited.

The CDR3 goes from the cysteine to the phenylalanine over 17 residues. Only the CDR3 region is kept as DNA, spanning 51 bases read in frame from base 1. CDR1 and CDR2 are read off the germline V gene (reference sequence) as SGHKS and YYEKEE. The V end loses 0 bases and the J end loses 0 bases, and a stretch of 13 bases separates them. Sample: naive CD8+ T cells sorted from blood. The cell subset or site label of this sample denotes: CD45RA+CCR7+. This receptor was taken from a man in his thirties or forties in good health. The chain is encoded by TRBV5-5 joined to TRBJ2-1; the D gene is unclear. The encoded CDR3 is CASSLGVTLYSYNEQFF. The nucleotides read TGTGCCAGCAGCTTGGGAGTTACATTGTACTCCTACAATGAGCAGTTCTTC.